This T cell receptor (beta chain) was sequenced for a study of blood T cell repertoires in COVID-19. Study summary: T cells, B-cell-depleted T cells, or PBMCs provided the cDNA or gDNA that served as material.

CDR1 and CDR2 (germline): SNHLY, FYNNEI. The V gene lost 2 bases and the J gene lost 1 base, with 12 bases spanning the gap. The CDR3 contains 15 residues. Profiling relied on immunoSEQ multiplex PCR, and the TCRdb table lists in-frame clones only, not all of them. The sample contains approximately 94,000 clones, approximately 90% of which appear only once. This rearrangement joins TRBV2 to TRBJ2-7, with TRBD1 as a possible D gene (6 bases). The sequence derives from a man in his fifties with active COVID-19. Sequencing was carried out using peripheral blood. This CDR3 reads CASSEIQGTSYEQYF. The CDR3 bases are TGTGCCAGCAGTGAAATCCAGGGGACATCCTACGAGCAGTACTTC.